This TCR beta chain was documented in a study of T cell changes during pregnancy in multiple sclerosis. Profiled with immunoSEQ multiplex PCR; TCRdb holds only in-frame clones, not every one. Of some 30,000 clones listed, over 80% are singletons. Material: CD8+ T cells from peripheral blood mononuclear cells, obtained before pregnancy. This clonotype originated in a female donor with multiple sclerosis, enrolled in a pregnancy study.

CDR3 protein: CASTTEVPNNEQFF. CDR3 bases: TGTGCCAGCACCACTGAGGTTCCGAATAATGAGCAGTTCTTC. This chain uses TRBV2 with TRBJ2-1; D remains ambiguous. V lost 7 bases to trimming and J lost 7 bases, with 17 bases between them. CDR3 size: 14 residues. CDR1 and CDR2 (germline): SNHLY, FYNNEI. Together with reference TRBV2 and TRBJ2-1, the CDR3 gives the full variable domain: EPEVTQTPSHQVTQMGQEVILRCVPISNHLYFYWYRQILGQKVEFLVSFYNNEISEKSEIFDDQFSVERPDGSNFTLKIRSTKLEDSAMYFCASTTEVPNNEQFFGPGTRLTVL.